These 6 T cell receptor beta chains were sequenced from one sample in a study of T cell repertoires in cytomegalovirus infection. Via MiXCR, TCRdb re-called the reads, giving one row per CDR3 protein. Of 510,000 or so distinct CDR3 sequences in the sample, roughly 29% were seen once. The specimen sequenced was PBMCs. The source is a human donor in good health (CMV status not recorded). Some clones in this sample may be carry-over from other donors' samples.

The rearrangement joins TRBV28 to TRBJ1-6; 7 bases match TRBD1. The CDR3 contains 16 residues. CDR1 MDHEN and CDR2 SYDVKM come from the germline V gene. Trimming cost V 5 bases and J 4 bases; bases outside gene matches: 8. This CDR3 reads CASSTAGTDYNSPLHF. DNA of the CDR3: TGTGCCAGCAGTACCGCCGGGACAGATTATAATTCACCCCTCCACTTT.

This clonotype showed up just a few times. The CDR3 DNA reads as TGTGCCAGTAGTATAGAATCCGGACAGCCCCAGCATTTT. Residues: CASSIESGQPQHF. The rearrangement joins TRBV19 to TRBJ1-5; D is unclear. From germline, CDR1 is LNHDA and CDR2 SQIVND (reference sequence). The ends were cut back, 0 bases at V and 7 bases at J, with 7 bases in the middle. The CDR3 runs to 13 residues.

This clonotype showed up many times. V is TRBV7-2 and J is TRBJ2-3; D call uncertain. The CDR3 has 13 amino acids. Trimming cost V 5 bases and J 4 bases, with 10 bases left between them. Germline CDR1 SGHTA, CDR2 FQGNSA. The CDR3 DNA reads TGTGCCAGCAGCCTCCAGTCGGCAGATACGCAGTATTTT. This translates into CASSLQSADTQYF.

This clonotype was detected once. V and J are TRBV20-1 and TRBJ1-2, with D perhaps TRBD1 (6 bases). The CDR3 covers 12 residues. Per germline, CDR1 DFQATT and CDR2 SNEGSKA (reference sequence). V dropped 4 bases and J dropped 8 bases, with 14 bases sitting between them. The CDR3 reads CSAKDRVAGYTF. The CDR3 nucleotides are TGCAGTGCTAAGGACAGAGTCGCGGGCTACACCTTC.

This chain links TRBV10-3 with TRBJ2-5; TRBD2 agrees at 7 bases. Germline V gene sequence: CDR1 ENHRY, CDR2 SYGVKD. V trimming: 11 bases; J trimming: 5 bases; junction bases outside the gene matches: 20. The CDR3 extends over 16 amino acids. Here the CDR3 reads CARRLTGGTREETQYF. The DNA for the CDR3 is TGTGCCCGCCGTCTAACGGGAGGAACGAGAGAGGAGACCCAGTACTTC.

The V and J genes are TRBV6-6 and TRBJ1-1; D uncertain. V lost 10 bases to trimming and J lost 7 bases, with 13 bases between them. This CDR3 spans 11 amino acids. Germline assignment: CDR1 MNHNY and CDR2 SVGAGI (reference sequence). In DNA form, the CDR3 reads TGTGCCACCTCGGAACGGATTGAAGCTTTCTTT. It yields the protein CATSERIEAFF.